These 6 T cell receptor beta chains came from one sample sequenced in a study of regulatory T cells in long-lasting Graves disease. Construction of TCR beta libraries relied on iRepertoire HTBI primers and on Arm-PCR targeting CDR3 regions. Using its own MiXCR run on the multiplex PCR reads, TCRdb lists one record per CDR3 protein. Among roughly 400,000 distinct CDR3 sequences listed, around 20% were seen once. The sample's time point: persistent/refractory GD, antithyroid drugs over 5 years with positive TRAb. Making the TCR library involved RNA that had been extracted from PBMCs. Sample: peripheral blood mononuclear cells (PBMCs), taken when the disease was refractory, from a patient treated with antithyroid drugs. Every receptor here comes from a female donor with Graves disease.

This clonotype was counted a few times. A read error may be the cause here, since a much bigger clone is one base away. The genes are TRBV28 and TRBJ1-1; perhaps TRBD1 as D (5 bases). The CDR3 spans 13 residues. Germline loops: CDR1 MDHEN, CDR2 SYDVKM. V gave up 5 bases and J gave up 7 bases, with 14 bases separating them. Written as DNA, the CDR3 is TGTGCCAGCAGTCCTCCAGGGAAGATTGAAGCTTTCTTT. Its translation is CASSPPGKIEAFF.

This clonotype has at least ten counts. V gene TRBV28 combines with J gene TRBJ1-1, with TRBD1 matching over 8 bases. After removal of 7 bases from V and 10 bases from J, the junction contained 5 bases not matched to a gene. This CDR3 contains 11 residues. Germline V gene lookup returns CDR1 MDHEN and CDR2 SYDVKM. CDR3 nucleotides: TGTGCCAGCAATCGACAGGGGTTAGCTTTCTTT. Amino acid sequence: CASNRQGLAFF.

The rearrangement joins TRBV29-1 to TRBJ2-1; 10 bases align to TRBD1. CDR3 size: 14 residues. The germline gives CDR1 SQVTM, CDR2 ANQGSEA. Trimming took 3 bases from V and 12 from J; bases not matched to a gene: 11. CDR3 bases: TGCAGCGTTGAGGGGGGACAGGGGCCCCCGGGGCAGTTCTTC. Its protein is CSVEGGQGPPGQFF.

This clonotype was counted at least ten times. The V and J genes are TRBV28 and TRBJ2-5; D is ambiguous. Germline CDR1 is MDHEN and CDR2 is SYDVKM. The CDR3 is made up of 12 amino acids. The V end lost 2 bases, the J end lost 6 bases, and 7 bases lay between the germline ends. The CDR3 reads CASSLDSQTQYF. The CDR3 DNA is TGTGCCAGCAGTTTAGATTCGCAGACCCAGTACTTC. Combining the CDR3 with reference TRBV28 and TRBJ2-5 gives the whole variable domain DVKVTQSSRYLVKRTGEKVFLECVQDMDHENMFWYRQDPGLGLRLIYFSYDVKMKEKGDIPEGYSVSREKKERFSLILESASTNQTSMYLCASSLDSQTQYFGPGTRLLVL.

This clonotype was picked up many times. The J gene is TRBJ2-7, the V gene TRBV28, with D tentatively TRBD1 or TRBD2 (5 bases each). The CDR3 sequence is 13 residues long. V was pared by 5 bases and J by 7 bases, with 15 bases between. From germline, CDR1 is MDHEN and CDR2 SYDVKM. CDR3 in DNA: TGTGCCAGCAGTCCGGGACCCCAGCGGGAGCAGTACTTC. Residues: CASSPGPQREQYF.

This clonotype was seen at least ten times. The V and J genes are TRBV12-3 or TRBV12-4 and TRBJ1-2, with unresolved D. V was clipped by 6 bases and J by 8 bases, with 16 bases between them. The CDR3 runs 13 residues. In nucleotides, the CDR3 is TGTGCCAGCAGCGCCGTCAACCTTTTGGGCTACACCTTC. Its protein product is CASSAVNLLGYTF.